A single T cell receptor beta chain is shown here with its context. The antigen is not known. These data are taken from a study of graft-versus-host responses after intestinal transplantation. Study observations and caveats: In recipient marrow, GvH clones were found, and some appeared first in ileum or blood.

Germline V lookup: CDR1 ENHRY, CDR2 SYGVKD. The CDR3 covers 13 residues. V lost 2 bases, J lost 3 bases, and 7 bases lay in between. Profiling relied on immunoSEQ multiplex PCR, and the TCRdb table lists in-frame clones only, not all of them. Of tens of thousands of clones listed, roughly 80% were seen once; the top ten hold about 0.7%. The sequencing here drew on unstimulated CD4+ T cells sorted from spleen or lymph node cells, taken before intestinal transplant. V and J are TRBV10-3 and TRBJ1-1; possibly TRBD1 for D (5 bases). The clonotype originates from a human donor who received an intestinal transplant. The CDR3 loop reads CAISERDDTEAFF. CDR3 nucleotides: TGTGCCATCAGTGAGCGGGACGACACTGAAGCTTTCTTT.